Reported below is one T cell receptor beta chain. Antigen unknown. This entry comes from a study of long-term antiretroviral therapy in people with HIV. Findings of the study overall: In the period from about 2004 to 2017, blood was collected, possibly under older ART regimens. Pre-ART-expanded clones dominated the repertoire at all time points.

Ahead of DNA extraction, samples held roughly 1-10 million cryopreserved PBMC each. Samples were assayed with immunoSEQ v3.0 at survey level. Generated by immunoSEQ multiplex PCR, the TCRdb table keeps only in-frame clones and is missing some. The data hold about 28,000 clones, with about 93% observed a single time. Here the sequenced sample was unsorted PBMCs, taken 6.2 years after starting antiretroviral therapy. The sequence derives from a man aged 35-49 years with HIV.

Here the CDR3 DNA reads TGTGCCAGCTCGCGGGACGGAACCTACGAGCAGTACTTC. It specifies CASSRDGTYEQYF. This chain connects TRBV18 to TRBJ2-7; tentatively, D is TRBD2 (6 bases). The germline CDR1 and CDR2 sequences are KGHSH and LQKENI. The V and J ends lost 6 bases and 2 bases respectively, with 11 bases between them. CDR3 length equals 13 residues.